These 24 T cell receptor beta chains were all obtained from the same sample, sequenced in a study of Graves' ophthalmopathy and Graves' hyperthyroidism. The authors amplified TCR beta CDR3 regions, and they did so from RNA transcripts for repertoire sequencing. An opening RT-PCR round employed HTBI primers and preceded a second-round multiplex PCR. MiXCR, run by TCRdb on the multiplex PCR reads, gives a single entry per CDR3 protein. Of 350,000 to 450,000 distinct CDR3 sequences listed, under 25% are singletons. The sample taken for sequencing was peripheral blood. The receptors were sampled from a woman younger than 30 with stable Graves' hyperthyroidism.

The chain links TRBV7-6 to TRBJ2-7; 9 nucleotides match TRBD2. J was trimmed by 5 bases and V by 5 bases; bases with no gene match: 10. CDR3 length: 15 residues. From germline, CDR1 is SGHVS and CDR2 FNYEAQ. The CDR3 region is CASSLLAGMVHEQYF. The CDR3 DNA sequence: TGTGCCAGCAGCCTCCTAGCGGGAATGGTCCACGAGCAGTACTTC.

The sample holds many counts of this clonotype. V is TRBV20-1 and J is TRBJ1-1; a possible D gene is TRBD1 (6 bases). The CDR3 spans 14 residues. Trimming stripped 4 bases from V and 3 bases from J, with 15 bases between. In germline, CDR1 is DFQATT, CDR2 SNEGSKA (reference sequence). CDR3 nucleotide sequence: TGCAGTGCTACTAGGGGGGTAGGGGACACTGAAGCTTTCTTT. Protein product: CSATRGVGDTEAFF.

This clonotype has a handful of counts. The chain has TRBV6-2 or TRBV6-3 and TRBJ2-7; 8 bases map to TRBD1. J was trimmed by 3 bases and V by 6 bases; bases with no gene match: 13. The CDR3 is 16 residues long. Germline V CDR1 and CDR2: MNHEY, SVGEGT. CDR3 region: CASSFGGQARSYEQYF. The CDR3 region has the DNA TGTGCCAGCAGCTTCGGGGGACAGGCCCGGAGCTACGAGCAGTACTTC.

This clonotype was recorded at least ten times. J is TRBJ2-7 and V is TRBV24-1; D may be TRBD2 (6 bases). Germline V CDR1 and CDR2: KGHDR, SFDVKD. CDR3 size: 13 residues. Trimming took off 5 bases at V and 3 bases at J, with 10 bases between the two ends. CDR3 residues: CATSATSSYEQYF. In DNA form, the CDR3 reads TGTGCCACCAGTGCGACTAGTAGCTACGAGCAGTACTTC.

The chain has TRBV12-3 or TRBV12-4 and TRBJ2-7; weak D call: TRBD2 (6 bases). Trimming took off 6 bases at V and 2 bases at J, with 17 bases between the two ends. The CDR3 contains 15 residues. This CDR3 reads CASSPTGGETYEQYF. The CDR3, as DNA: TGTGCCAGCAGCCCCACAGGAGGGGAAACCTACGAGCAGTACTTC.

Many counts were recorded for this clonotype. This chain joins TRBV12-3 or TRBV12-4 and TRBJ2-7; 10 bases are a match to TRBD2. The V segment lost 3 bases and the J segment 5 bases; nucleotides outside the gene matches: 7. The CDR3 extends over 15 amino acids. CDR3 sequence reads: CASSFPATSGNEQYF. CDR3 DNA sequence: TGTGCCAGCAGTTTTCCTGCTACTAGCGGGAACGAGCAGTACTTC.

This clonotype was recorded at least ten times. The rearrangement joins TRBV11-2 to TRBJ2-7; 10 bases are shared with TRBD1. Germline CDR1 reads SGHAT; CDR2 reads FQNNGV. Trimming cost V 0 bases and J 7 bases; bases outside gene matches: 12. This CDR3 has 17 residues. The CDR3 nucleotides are TGTGCCAGCAGCTTAGATCGTCTGACAGGGGGCTTCAATGAGCAGTACTTC. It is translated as CASSLDRLTGGFNEQYF.

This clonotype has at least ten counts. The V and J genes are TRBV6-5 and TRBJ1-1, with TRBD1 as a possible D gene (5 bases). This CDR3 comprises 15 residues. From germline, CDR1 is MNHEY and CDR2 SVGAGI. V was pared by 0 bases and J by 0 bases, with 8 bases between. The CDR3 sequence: CASSYSGRMNTEAFF. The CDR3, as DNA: TGTGCCAGCAGTTACTCGGGACGGATGAACACTGAAGCTTTCTTT.

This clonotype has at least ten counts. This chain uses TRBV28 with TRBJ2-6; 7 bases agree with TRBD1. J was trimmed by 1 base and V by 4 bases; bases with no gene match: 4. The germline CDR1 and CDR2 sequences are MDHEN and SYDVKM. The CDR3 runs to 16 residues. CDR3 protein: CASSSGTASGANVLTF. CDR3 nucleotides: TGTGCCAGCAGTTCCGGGACAGCTTCTGGGGCCAACGTCCTGACTTTC. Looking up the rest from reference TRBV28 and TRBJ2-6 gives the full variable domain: DVKVTQSSRYLVKRTGEKVFLECVQDMDHENMFWYRQDPGLGLRLIYFSYDVKMKEKGDIPEGYSVSREKKERFSLILESASTNQTSMYLCASSSGTASGANVLTFGAGSRLTVL.

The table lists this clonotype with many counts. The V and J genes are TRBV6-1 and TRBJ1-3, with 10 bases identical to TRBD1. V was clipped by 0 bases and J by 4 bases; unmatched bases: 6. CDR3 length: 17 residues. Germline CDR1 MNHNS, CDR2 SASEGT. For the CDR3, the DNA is TGTGCCAGCAGTGAAGCTAGGGACAGGGGAGCCGGAAACACCATATATTTT. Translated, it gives CASSEARDRGAGNTIYF.

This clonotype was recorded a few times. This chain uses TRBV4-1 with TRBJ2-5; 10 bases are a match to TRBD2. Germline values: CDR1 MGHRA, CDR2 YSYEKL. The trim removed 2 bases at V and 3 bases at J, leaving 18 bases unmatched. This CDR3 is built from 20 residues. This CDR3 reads CASSQKDPSFTSGAKETQYF. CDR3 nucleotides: TGCGCCAGCAGCCAAAAAGATCCCTCATTCACTAGCGGGGCTAAAGAGACCCAGTACTTC.

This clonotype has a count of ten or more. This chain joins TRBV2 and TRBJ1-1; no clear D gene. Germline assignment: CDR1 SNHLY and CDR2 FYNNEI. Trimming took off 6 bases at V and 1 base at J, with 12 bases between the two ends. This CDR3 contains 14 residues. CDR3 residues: CASSIKRGNTEAFF. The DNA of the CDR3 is TGTGCCAGCAGCATAAAGCGGGGGAACACTGAAGCTTTCTTT.

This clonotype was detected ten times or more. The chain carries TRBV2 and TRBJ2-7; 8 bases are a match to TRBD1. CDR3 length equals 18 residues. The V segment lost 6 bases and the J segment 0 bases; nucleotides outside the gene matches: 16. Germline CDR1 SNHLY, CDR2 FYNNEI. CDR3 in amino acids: CASSDDRGTTRFSYEQYF. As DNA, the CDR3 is TGTGCCAGCAGCGACGACAGGGGAACTACACGTTTCTCCTACGAGCAGTACTTC.

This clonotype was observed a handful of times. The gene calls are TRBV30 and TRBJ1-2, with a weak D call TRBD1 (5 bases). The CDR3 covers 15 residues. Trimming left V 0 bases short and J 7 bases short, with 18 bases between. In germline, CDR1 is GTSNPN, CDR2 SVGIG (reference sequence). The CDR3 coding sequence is TGTGCCTGGAGTGTACGACTCCTCCTTCAGGGTGGCTACACCTTC. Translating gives CAWSVRLLLQGGYTF. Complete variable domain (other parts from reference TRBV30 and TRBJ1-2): SQTIHQWPATLVQPVGSPLSLECTVEGTSNPNLYWYRQAAGRGLQLLFYSVGIGQISSEVPQNLSASRPQDRQFILSSKKLLLSDSGFYLCAWSVRLLLQGGYTFGSGTRLTVV.

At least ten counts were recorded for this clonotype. The CDR3 DNA reads TGTGCCAGCATGCCGGGGGCCTCGAACACTGAAGCTTTCTTT. Amino acids: CASMPGASNTEAFF. The chain is built from TRBV6-5 and TRBJ1-1; tentatively, D is TRBD1 (6 bases). CDR1 and CDR2 from the germline V gene are MNHEY and SVGAGI. The CDR3 spans 14 residues. The V end was cut by 7 bases, the J end by 1 base, with 13 bases between.

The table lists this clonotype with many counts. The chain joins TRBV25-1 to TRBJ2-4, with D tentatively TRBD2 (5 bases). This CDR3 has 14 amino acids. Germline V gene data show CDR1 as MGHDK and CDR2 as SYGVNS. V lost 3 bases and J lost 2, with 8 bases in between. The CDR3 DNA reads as TGTGCCAGCAGTGACCGGGGATCCAAAAACATTCAGTACTTC. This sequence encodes CASSDRGSKNIQYF.

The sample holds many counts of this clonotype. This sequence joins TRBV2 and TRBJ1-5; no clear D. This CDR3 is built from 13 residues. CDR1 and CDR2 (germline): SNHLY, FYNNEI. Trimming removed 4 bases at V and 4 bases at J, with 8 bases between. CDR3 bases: TGTGCCAGCAGTGTTTCAGTAAATCAGCCCCAGCATTTT. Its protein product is CASSVSVNQPQHF.

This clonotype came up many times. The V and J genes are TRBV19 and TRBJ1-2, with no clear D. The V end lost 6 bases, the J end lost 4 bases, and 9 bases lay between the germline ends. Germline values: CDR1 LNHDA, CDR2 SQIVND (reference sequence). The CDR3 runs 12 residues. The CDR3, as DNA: TGTGCCAGTAGCGACTGGGGCTATGGCTACACCTTC. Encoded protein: CASSDWGYGYTF.

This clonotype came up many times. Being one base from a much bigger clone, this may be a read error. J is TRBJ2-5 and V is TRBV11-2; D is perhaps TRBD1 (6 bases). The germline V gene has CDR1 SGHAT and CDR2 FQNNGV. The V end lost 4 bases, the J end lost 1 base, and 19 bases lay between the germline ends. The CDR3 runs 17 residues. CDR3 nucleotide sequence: TGTGCCAGCAGCTCGTCAAGCCTGACAGGATTCCAAGAGACCCAGTACTTC. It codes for CASSSSSLTGFQETQYF.

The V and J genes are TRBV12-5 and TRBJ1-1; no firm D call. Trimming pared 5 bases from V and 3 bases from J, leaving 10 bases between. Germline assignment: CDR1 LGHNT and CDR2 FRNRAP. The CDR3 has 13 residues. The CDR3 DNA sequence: TGTGCTAGTGGTCCCTTTGTCGACACTGAAGCTTTCTTT. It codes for CASGPFVDTEAFF.

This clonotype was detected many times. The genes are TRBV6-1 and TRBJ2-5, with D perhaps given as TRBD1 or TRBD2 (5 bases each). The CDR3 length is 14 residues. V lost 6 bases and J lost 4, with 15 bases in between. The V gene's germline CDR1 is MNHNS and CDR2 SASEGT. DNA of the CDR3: TGTGCCAGCAGCGAGGGGATAGCTGGAGAGACCCAGTACTTC. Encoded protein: CASSEGIAGETQYF.

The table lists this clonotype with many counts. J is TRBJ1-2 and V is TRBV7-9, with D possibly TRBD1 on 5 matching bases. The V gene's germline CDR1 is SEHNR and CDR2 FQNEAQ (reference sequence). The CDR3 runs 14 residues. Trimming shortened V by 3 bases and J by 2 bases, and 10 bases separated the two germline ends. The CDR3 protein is CASSFYDRNYGYTF. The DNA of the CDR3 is TGTGCCAGCAGCTTCTACGACAGAAACTATGGCTACACCTTC.

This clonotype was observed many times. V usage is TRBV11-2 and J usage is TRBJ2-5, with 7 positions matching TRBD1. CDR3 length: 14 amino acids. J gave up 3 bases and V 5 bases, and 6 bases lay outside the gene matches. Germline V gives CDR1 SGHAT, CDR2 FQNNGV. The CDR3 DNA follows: TGTGCCAGCAGCACCGGGACAGCCAAAGAGACCCAGTACTTC. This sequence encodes CASSTGTAKETQYF.

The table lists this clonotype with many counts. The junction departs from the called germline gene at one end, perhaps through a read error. The CDR3 loop is CASSFGKNIKYF. The CDR3 bases are TGTGCCAGCAGCTTTGGGAAAAACATTAAGTACTTC. This chain uses TRBV7-6 with TRBJ2-4; D call uncertain. This CDR3 has 12 residues. Germline V gives CDR1 SGHVS, CDR2 FNYEAQ.